This T cell receptor (beta chain) appears in the sequencing data of a study of blood T cells in healthy people across ages. Germline V CDR1 and CDR2: SNHLY, FYNNEI. V was shortened by 7 bases and J by 7 bases, with 11 bases between the two germline ends. The CDR3 runs to 11 residues. Next came a second PCR, run for about 6 to 11 cycles, which used a sample-barcoded 5' primer along with a J-beta primer mix. MiXCR was run by TCRdb on the 5' RACE reads, yielding one entry per CDR3 protein. The table includes about 800,000 distinct CDR3 sequences, about three fifths detected once. In its sample, this clonotype was seen once.

The receptor comes from a man younger than 45 in good health. Sequenced input: blood. This chain connects TRBV2 to TRBJ2-7; D not certain. CDR3 bases: TGTGCCAGCATGGGTGGCCAGGAGCAGTACTTC. Its protein is CASMGGQEQYF.